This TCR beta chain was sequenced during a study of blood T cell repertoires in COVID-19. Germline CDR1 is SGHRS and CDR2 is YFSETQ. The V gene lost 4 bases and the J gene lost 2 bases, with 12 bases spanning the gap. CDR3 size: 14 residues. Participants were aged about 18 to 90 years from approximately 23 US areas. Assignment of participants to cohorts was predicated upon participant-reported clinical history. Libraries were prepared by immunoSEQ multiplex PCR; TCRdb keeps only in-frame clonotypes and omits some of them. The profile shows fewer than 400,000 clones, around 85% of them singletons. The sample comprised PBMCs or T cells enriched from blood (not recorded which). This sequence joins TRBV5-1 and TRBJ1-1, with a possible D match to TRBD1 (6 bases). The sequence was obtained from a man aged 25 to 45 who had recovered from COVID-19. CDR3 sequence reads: CASSRWTDNTEAFF. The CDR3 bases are TGCGCCAGCAGCAGATGGACAGATAACACTGAAGCTTTCTTT.